The 26 T cell receptor beta chains listed next were all sequenced from one sample in a study of CD8 T cells in Susac syndrome. Random hexamers served to reverse transcribe roughly 0.45 to 1 ug RNA. TCRdb ran MiXCR on the immunoSEQ multiplex PCR reads and lists one entry per CDR3 protein. The table includes some 240,000 distinct CDR3 sequences, 90% to 97% detected once. Sequencing used CD4+ T cells from PBMCs. These TCRs come from a human donor with Susac syndrome.

The V and J genes are TRBV29-1 and TRBJ2-7, with a tentative D call TRBD2 (5 bases). The V and J ends lost 4 bases and 5 bases respectively, with 12 bases between them. The V gene's germline CDR1 is SQVTM and CDR2 ANQGSEA. The CDR3 is 12 amino acids. DNA for the CDR3: TGCAGCGTTGGTGACTATTCGCACGAGCAGTACTTC. This translates into CSVGDYSHEQYF.

The chain combines TRBV20-1 with TRBJ2-1, with 9 bases aligning to TRBD2. The CDR3 contains 17 residues. Germline CDR1 is DFQATT and CDR2 is SNEGSKA (reference sequence). V lost 5 bases and J lost 1; bases outside the gene matches: 12. DNA for the CDR3: TGCAGTGCTGTTAGCGGGAGAGCTCTTACATCCTACAATGAGCAGTTCTTC. Amino acid sequence: CSAVSGRALTSYNEQFF.

The V call is TRBV20-1, the J call TRBJ2-1; TRBD2 aligns across 11 bases. CDR1 is DFQATT, CDR2 SNEGSKA, per germline (reference sequence). The CDR3 runs 13 residues. The CDR3 spells CSTGTSGLNEQFF. The DNA of the CDR3 is TGCAGCACAGGGACTAGCGGCCTCAATGAGCAGTTCTTC.

The DNA of the CDR3 is TGTGCCAGCAGTTTGGACAGGGGGCTCTATGGCTACACCTTC. Its translation: CASSLDRGLYGYTF. The chain couples TRBV12-3 or TRBV12-4 to TRBJ1-2; TRBD1 aligns across 11 bases. The CDR3 contains 14 residues. The junction had 1 base not matched to a gene; V was cut back by 3 bases and J by 4 bases.

The chain uses TRBV6-6 and TRBJ2-1; D may be TRBD2 (8 bases). This CDR3 has 16 residues. Germline V gene data show CDR1 as MNHNY and CDR2 as SVGAGI (reference sequence). Trimming removed 7 bases at V and 7 bases at J, with 23 bases between. In DNA, the CDR3 is TGTGCCAGCACCAAATCAAAGGGGGCTAGCGGGAATGAGCAGTTCTTC. Translating it yields CASTKSKGASGNEQFF.

The chain carries TRBV29-1 and TRBJ2-1; the match to TRBD1 covers 7 bases. Trimming took 2 bases from V and 3 from J; bases not matched to a gene: 4. The CDR3 has 14 residues. CDR1 and CDR2 from the germline V gene are SQVTM and ANQGSEA. CDR3 loop: CSVEIGQVYNEQFF. The CDR3 nucleotides are TGCAGCGTTGAAATCGGACAGGTCTACAATGAGCAGTTCTTC.

This sequence joins TRBV20-1 and TRBJ2-7; 7 nucleotides agree with TRBD2. CDR1 is DFQATT, CDR2 SNEGSKA, per germline (reference sequence). CDR3 size: 14 residues. Trimming at V came to 5 bases and at J to 6 bases, leaving 13 bases not matched to a gene. CDR3 sequence reads: CSARDRTRVSEQYF. The DNA of the CDR3 is TGCAGTGCTCGGGACCGGACTAGGGTTTCCGAGCAGTACTTC.

The chain joins TRBV2 to TRBJ2-2; 12 positions agree with TRBD2. J was trimmed by 6 bases and V by 10 bases; bases with no gene match: 12. Per germline, CDR1 SNHLY and CDR2 FYNNEI. The CDR3 runs to 16 residues. The CDR3 reads CATSGELAGGAGELFF. Here the CDR3 DNA reads TGTGCCACTTCGGGGGAGCTAGCGGGAGGGGCCGGGGAGCTGTTTTTT.

The rearrangement joins TRBV24-1 to TRBJ2-1; the match to TRBD2 covers 8 bases. Trimming cost V 1 base and J 2 bases; bases outside gene matches: 6. The CDR3 runs 17 residues. The V gene's germline CDR1 is KGHDR and CDR2 SFDVKD. The CDR3 nucleotides are TGTGCCACCAGTGATTTAGGGCGGGAGGTCCCCTACAATGAGCAGTTCTTC. This sequence encodes CATSDLGREVPYNEQFF.

The chain couples TRBV7-8 to TRBJ1-2; D may be TRBD1 (5 bases). Germline V gene sequence: CDR1 SGHVS, CDR2 FQNEAQ. The CDR3 spans 14 residues. V lost 5 bases to trimming and J lost 4 bases, with 14 bases between them. DNA for the CDR3: TGTGCCAGCAGCCTAGACAGCCTAGGCTATGGCTACACCTTC. Its translation: CASSLDSLGYGYTF. The complete variable domain, with remaining parts taken from reference TRBV7-8 and TRBJ1-2, reads GAGVSQSPRYKVAKRGQDVALRCDPISGHVSLFWYQQALGQGPEFLTYFQNEAQLDKSGLPSDRFFAERPEGSVSTLKIQRTQQEDSAVYLCASSLDSLGYGYTFGSGTRLTVV.

This chain connects TRBV4-1 to TRBJ1-1; 7 bases align to TRBD1. V was pared by 4 bases and J by 0 bases, with 8 bases of the junction left unmatched. Looked up from germline, CDR1 is MGHRA and CDR2 is YSYEKL. The CDR3 has 16 residues. The CDR3 loop reads CASSLRQGRMNTEAFF. In DNA, the CDR3 is TGCGCCAGCAGCCTGAGACAGGGCCGCATGAACACTGAAGCTTTCTTT.

The chain employs TRBV27 and TRBJ2-7; the match to TRBD1 covers 7 bases. The CDR3 covers 14 residues. Trimming took 7 bases from V and 1 from J; bases not matched to a gene: 7. The V gene's germline CDR1 is MNHEY and CDR2 SMNVEV (reference sequence). The CDR3 DNA reads as TGTGCCAGCACTAGATACAGGGGTTCCTACGAGCAGTACTTC. Amino acid sequence: CASTRYRGSYEQYF.

This sequence joins TRBV3-1 and TRBJ2-5; either TRBD1 or TRBD2 may fit D (6 bases each). The germline CDR1 and CDR2 sequences are LGHDT and YNNKEL (reference sequence). Trimming removed 10 bases at V and 5 bases at J, with 17 bases between. This CDR3 has 13 amino acids. This CDR3 reads CAMMTMGGETQYF. In nucleotides, the CDR3 is TGTGCCATGATGACAATGGGGGGCGAGACCCAGTACTTC.

The chain carries TRBV28 and TRBJ2-5; D tentatively fits TRBD1 or TRBD2 (5 bases each). The CDR3 is 15 residues long. V lost 6 bases and J 5 bases, leaving 19 bases between the germline ends. The germline V gene encodes CDR1 MDHEN and CDR2 SYDVKM. For the CDR3, the DNA is TGTGCCAGCAGGGGGGAAAAACTAGTTTTTGAGACCCAGTACTTC. Encoded protein: CASRGEKLVFETQYF.

This chain uses TRBV12-3 or TRBV12-4 with TRBJ2-7; 12 bases agree with TRBD2. V gave up 5 bases and J gave up 0 bases; unmatched junction bases: 5. This CDR3 is 16 amino acids long. The CDR3 sequence: CASSGGTSGRSYEQYF. DNA of the CDR3: TGTGCCAGCAGTGGAGGGACTAGCGGGCGCTCCTACGAGCAGTACTTC.

V is TRBV11-1 and J is TRBJ2-3; 11 nucleotides agree with TRBD2. This CDR3 spans 17 amino acids. CDR1 SGHAT and CDR2 FQDESV come from the germline V gene (reference sequence). The V and J ends lost 5 bases and 2 bases, in that order; junction bases with no gene match: 9. The CDR3 spells CASSVTGTSGSTDTQYF. Written as DNA, the CDR3 is TGTGCCAGCAGCGTAACCGGGACTAGCGGATCCACAGATACGCAGTATTTT.

V is TRBV4-2 and J is TRBJ2-1; 8 bases line up with TRBD2. This CDR3 spans 15 amino acids. Germline V lookup: CDR1 LGHNA, CDR2 YNFKEQ. The ends lost 1 base at V and 4 bases at J; junction bases unmatched: 3. CDR3 DNA: TGTGCCAGCAGCCAAGGGTCTAGCGGGTACAATGAGCAGTTCTTC. This codes for CASSQGSSGYNEQFF.

The J gene is TRBJ2-5, the V gene TRBV25-1; a possible D gene is TRBD1 (7 bases). This CDR3 region has 15 residues. Trimming cost V 4 bases and J 1 base, with 13 bases left between them. CDR1 and CDR2 (germline): MGHDK, SYGVNS. CDR3 amino acids: CASSGGDRVQETQYF. The CDR3 DNA sequence: TGTGCCAGCAGTGGGGGGGACAGAGTCCAAGAGACCCAGTACTTC.

The chain carries TRBV6-4 and TRBJ1-2, with 7 bases lining up with TRBD1. Per germline, CDR1 MRHNA and CDR2 SNTAGT. The junction had 12 bases not matched to a gene; V was cut back by 8 bases and J by 6 bases. This CDR3 is 14 amino acids long. The CDR3 sequence: CASSLTGTDHGYTF. Here the CDR3 DNA reads TGTGCCAGCTCCCTAACCGGGACAGATCATGGCTACACCTTC.

This clonotype was recorded only once. The V call is TRBV27, the J call TRBJ2-3; D call uncertain. The CDR3 has 14 residues. Trimming pared 5 bases from V and 0 bases from J, leaving 9 bases between. Germline CDR1 is MNHEY and CDR2 is SMNVEV (reference sequence). The CDR3 protein is CASSISRSTDTQYF. CDR3 nucleotides: TGTGCCAGCAGTATCAGCAGAAGCACAGATACGCAGTATTTT.

This rearrangement joins TRBV5-1 to TRBJ2-1; 9 bases align to TRBD1. Germline V gives CDR1 SGHRS, CDR2 YFSETQ. CDR3 size: 17 residues. V shed 0 bases and J 4 bases; nucleotides not matched to a gene: 8. The CDR3 is CASSLAPLGQGYNEQFF. The CDR3 bases are TGCGCCAGCAGCTTGGCCCCACTTGGACAGGGGTACAATGAGCAGTTCTTC.

The rearrangement uses TRBV5-1 and TRBJ1-1; 9 bases agree with TRBD1. Trimming removed 0 bases from V and 7 bases from J; junction bases left unmatched: 4. Germline V CDR1 and CDR2: SGHRS, YFSETQ. The length of the CDR3 is 14 residues. The CDR3 coding sequence is TGCGCCAGCAGCTTGGAAGGGACAGGGCGTGAAGCTTTCTTT. Its protein product is CASSLEGTGREAFF.

V gene TRBV28 combines with J gene TRBJ2-3; TRBD2 is a possible D gene (7 bases). V lost 3 bases and J lost 2, with 15 bases in between. CDR3 length: 16 amino acids. CDR1 MDHEN and CDR2 SYDVKM come from the germline V gene. The CDR3 DNA is TGTGCCAGCAGTTTGGGGGGGGCGGGCCTCACAGATACGCAGTATTTT. Its protein product is CASSLGGAGLTDTQYF.

The rearrangement uses TRBV20-1 and TRBJ1-1, with a tentative D call TRBD1 (6 bases). This CDR3 is 13 amino acids long. Between the trimmed V and J ends, which lost 6 bases and 6 bases, there was a span of 17 bases. Germline V lookup: CDR1 DFQATT, CDR2 SNEGSKA (reference sequence). The CDR3 loop is CSAILQGSAEAFF. CDR3 DNA sequence: TGCAGTGCAATCTTACAGGGTTCAGCTGAAGCTTTCTTT.

The chain carries TRBV18 and TRBJ1-4; D gene uncertain. CDR1 and CDR2 from the germline V gene are KGHSH and LQKENI. The V end was cut by 6 bases, the J end by 17 bases, with 22 bases between. This CDR3 has 13 residues. The CDR3 DNA sequence: TGTGCCAGCTCTACAGACCAGAATGAAAAACCCTTTTTT. As protein: CASSTDQNEKPFF.

This sequence joins TRBV27 and TRBJ2-6, with 7 bases that match TRBD1. Germline assignment: CDR1 MNHEY and CDR2 SMNVEV (reference sequence). The CDR3 consists of 16 residues. Unmatched junction bases numbered 7, after V lost 6 bases and J lost 2 bases. The CDR3 loop is CASSSITGAGANVLTF. The CDR3 DNA reads TGTGCCAGCAGCTCCATTACAGGGGCTGGGGCCAACGTCCTGACTTTC.